The 29 T cell receptor beta chains below come from one sample, sequenced in a study of T cell changes during pregnancy in multiple sclerosis. The method was immunoSEQ multiplex PCR; TCRdb's version includes in-frame clones alone and lacks a portion of them. Of about 44,000 clones listed, more than 90% are singletons. The sample in question was CD4+ T cells from peripheral blood mononuclear cells, obtained in the first trimester of pregnancy. The receptor source for this set is a female donor with multiple sclerosis, enrolled in a pregnancy study.

The chain uses TRBV27 and TRBJ2-3; 10 positions match TRBD2. Germline trimming cut 6 bases from V and 2 bases from J; bases unmatched to any gene: 8. The CDR3 has 16 amino acids. Germline V CDR1 and CDR2: MNHEY, SMNVEV (reference sequence). For the CDR3, the DNA is TGTGCCAGCAGCCTACTACTAGCGGGACACACAGATACGCAGTATTTT. It is translated as CASSLLLAGHTDTQYF.

This clone was seen a single time. This rearrangement joins TRBV6-1 to TRBJ1-2, with D maybe TRBD1 (6 bases). The ends were cut back, 4 bases at V and 4 bases at J, with 16 bases in the middle. This CDR3 comprises 15 residues. Germline V gives CDR1 MNHNS, CDR2 SASEGT. The chain's CDR3 is CASSVPGQKSYGYTF. CDR3 sequence (DNA): TGTGCCAGCAGTGTTCCCGGACAGAAGTCCTATGGCTACACCTTC.

This chain connects TRBV19 to TRBJ1-6; 8 bases align to TRBD1. J lost 10 bases, V lost 3 bases, and 8 bases had no gene match. Germline V gene lookup returns CDR1 LNHDA and CDR2 SQIVND (reference sequence). The CDR3 loop spans 15 amino acids. In DNA form, the CDR3 reads TGTGCCAGTAGTATTCGTGAATCAGGGGGCTCACCCCTCCACTTT. Protein product: CASSIRESGGSPLHF.

The CDR3 sequence is CASSFKTEEYF. CDR3 coding DNA: TGTGCCAGCAGCTTTAAGACTGAGGAGTATTTT. The chain uses TRBV7-2 and TRBJ2-3; D unresolved. Per the germline V gene, CDR1 is SGHTA and CDR2 is FQGNSA. The CDR3 has 11 amino acids. V dropped 3 bases and J dropped 13 bases, with 11 bases sitting between them.

The J gene is TRBJ2-1, the V gene TRBV7-9; 7 positions agree with TRBD2. V lost 8 bases to trimming and J lost 0 bases; unmatched junction nucleotides: 7. CDR1 and CDR2 from the germline V gene are SEHNR and FQNEAQ (reference sequence). The CDR3 covers 15 residues. CDR3 in amino acids: CASVIGGSSYNEQFF. CDR3 DNA: TGTGCCAGCGTCATCGGGGGGAGCTCCTACAATGAGCAGTTCTTC. Together with reference TRBV7-9 and TRBJ2-1, the CDR3 gives the full variable domain: DTGVSQNPRHKITKRGQNVTFRCDPISEHNRLYWYRQTLGQGPEFLTYFQNEAQLEKSRLLSDRFSAERPKGSFSTLEIQRTEQGDSAMYLCASVIGGSSYNEQFFGPGTRLTVL.

The sample holds one count of this clone. The CDR3 region has the DNA TGTGCCAGCAGTTACTCGAGTCTCCTAGGAGAGACCCAGTACTTC. This sequence encodes CASSYSSLLGETQYF. The gene calls are TRBV6-6 and TRBJ2-5; D not resolved. V dropped 0 bases and J dropped 4 bases, with 12 bases sitting between them. CDR1 and CDR2 from the germline V gene are MNHNY and SVGAGI (reference sequence). CDR3 size: 15 residues.

The genes are TRBV28 and TRBJ2-1; 7 nucleotides match TRBD2. CDR3 length equals 17 residues. Trimming removed 5 bases from V and 0 bases from J; junction bases left unmatched: 10. The germline CDR1 and CDR2 sequences are MDHEN and SYDVKM. The CDR3 nucleotides read TGTGCCAGCAGTCCACTACTAGCGCCGAGCTCCTACAATGAGCAGTTCTTC. Its translation: CASSPLLAPSSYNEQFF.

The chain carries TRBV5-1 and TRBJ2-7; D may be TRBD2 (6 bases). Per germline, CDR1 SGHRS and CDR2 YFSETQ. V lost 4 bases to trimming and J lost 2 bases, with 13 bases between them. The CDR3 covers 14 residues. For the CDR3, the DNA is TGCGCCAGCAGCCTAGACACGGGAGCCTACGAGCAGTACTTC. It translates to CASSLDTGAYEQYF.

This clone was seen just once. This chain links TRBV4-3 with TRBJ2-2; the D gene is possibly TRBD1 (5 bases). V was shortened by 5 bases and J by 1 base, with 11 bases between the two germline ends. This CDR3 has 15 amino acids. Germline CDR1 and CDR2: LGHNA and YSLEER. DNA of the CDR3: TGCGCCAGCAGCGATTCGGACAAGAACACCGGGGAGCTGTTTTTT. It yields the protein CASSDSDKNTGELFF.

The V and J genes are TRBV10-3 and TRBJ1-2; 8 bases are shared with TRBD1. Germline values: CDR1 ENHRY, CDR2 SYGVKD. V was pared by 7 bases and J by 2 bases, with 12 bases of the junction left unmatched. The CDR3 loop spans 16 amino acids. The CDR3 sequence: CAINSGVSGGNYGYTF. Written as DNA, the CDR3 is TGTGCCATCAATTCCGGTGTTTCAGGGGGCAACTATGGCTACACCTTC.

The chain links TRBV19 to TRBJ2-2; 13 bases line up with TRBD2. V lost 7 bases and J lost 7; bases outside the gene matches: 9. The CDR3 loop spans 16 amino acids. Germline-derived CDR1 and CDR2 are LNHDA and SQIVND (reference sequence). The CDR3 loop reads CASTSLRTSGSGELFF. The CDR3 coding sequence is TGTGCCAGTACCTCCCTCCGGACTAGCGGGAGCGGGGAGCTGTTTTTT.

The chain uses TRBV19 and TRBJ1-5; D remains ambiguous. V was shortened by 6 bases and J by 0 bases, with 12 bases between the two germline ends. Per the germline V gene, CDR1 is LNHDA and CDR2 is SQIVND (reference sequence). This CDR3 has 15 amino acids. For the CDR3, the DNA is TGTGCCAGTAGAACAGCGGCGATTAGCAATCAGCCCCAGCATTTT. The encoded protein is CASRTAAISNQPQHF.

This clone was seen just once. The chain combines TRBV11-3 with TRBJ2-7; a possible D gene is TRBD2 (5 bases). V was pared by 1 base and J by 1 base, with 8 bases between. The CDR3 runs to 14 residues. CDR1 and CDR2 from the germline V gene are SGHNT and YENEEA. The CDR3 DNA follows: TGTGCCAGCAGCTTAGGTCGGGGATCCTACGAGCAGTACTTC. The encoded protein is CASSLGRGSYEQYF. The full variable domain, with the rest looked up from reference TRBV11-3 and TRBJ2-7, is EAGVVQSPRYKIIEKKQPVAFWCNPISGHNTLYWYLQNLGQGPELLIRYENEEAVDDSQLPKDRFSAERLKGVDSTLKIQPAELGDSAVYLCASSLGRGSYEQYFGPGTRLTVT.

V gene TRBV27 combines with J gene TRBJ2-7; weak D call: TRBD2 (5 bases). Germline CDR1 reads MNHEY; CDR2 reads SMNVEV (reference sequence). Trimming took 5 bases from V and 4 from J, leaving 15 bases between them. This CDR3 has 14 residues. The CDR3 DNA sequence: TGTGCCAGCAGTACGAGCGGACTTTCGTACGAGCAGTACTTC. It codes for CASSTSGLSYEQYF.

The V and J genes are TRBV4-3 and TRBJ2-3, with 7 nucleotides matching TRBD2. CDR1 and CDR2 from the germline V gene are LGHNA and YSLEER. V was clipped by 0 bases and J by 0 bases; unmatched bases: 6. This CDR3 is built from 17 residues. The CDR3 nucleotides are TGCGCCAGCAGCCAAGACTGGCTAGCGGACAGCACAGATACGCAGTATTTT. This translates into CASSQDWLADSTDTQYF.

The chain couples TRBV7-9 to TRBJ2-1; 8 positions agree with TRBD1. This CDR3 has 16 residues. The V gene end was trimmed by 3 bases and the J gene end by 8 bases; junction bases not matched to a gene: 12. Germline CDR1 and CDR2: SEHNR and FQNEAQ (reference sequence). The CDR3 reads CASSLFLAGGGDEQFF. In DNA form, the CDR3 reads TGTGCCAGCAGCTTGTTCTTGGCAGGGGGCGGCGATGAGCAGTTCTTC.

This clone occurred once. The chain recombines TRBV7-2 with TRBJ1-5; D gene ambiguous. The CDR3 length is 15 residues. V lost 0 bases, J lost 2 bases, and 8 bases lay in between. CDR1 and CDR2 from the germline V gene are SGHTA and FQGNSA. In DNA, the CDR3 is TGTGCCAGCAGCTTAGCGCGGGCCGGCAATCAGCCCCAGCATTTT. Translated: CASSLARAGNQPQHF.

The V call is TRBV28, the J call TRBJ2-1; the match to TRBD2 covers 7 bases. The CDR3 is 15 residues long. V lost 7 bases to trimming and J lost 5 bases; unmatched junction nucleotides: 11. CDR1 is MDHEN and CDR2 is SYDVKM in the germline V gene. CDR3 protein: CASTPGRAGDNEQFF. The DNA for the CDR3 is TGTGCCAGCACCCCGGGGAGGGCCGGGGACAATGAGCAGTTCTTC.

The rearrangement joins TRBV19 to TRBJ1-5, with a tentative D call TRBD1 (6 bases). Trimming shortened V by 7 bases and J by 13 bases, and 20 bases separated the two germline ends. CDR3 length equals 13 residues. Germline V gene sequence: CDR1 LNHDA, CDR2 SQIVND (reference sequence). The CDR3 DNA follows: TGTGCCAGTACCAGGCCGGAGGGGGGGTCGCAGCATTTT. Encoded protein: CASTRPEGGSQHF.

The chain couples TRBV7-2 to TRBJ1-3; D remains unclear. The ends were cut back, 6 bases at V and 0 bases at J, with 15 bases in the middle. Per germline, CDR1 SGHTA and CDR2 FQGNSA. This CDR3 is built from 16 residues. CDR3 coding DNA: TGTGCCAGCAGTGGTCCTCCGTTACTCTCTGGAAACACCATATATTTT. It codes for CASSGPPLLSGNTIYF.

The J gene is TRBJ2-5, the V gene TRBV30; 7 positions match TRBD1. Germline CDR1 GTSNPN, CDR2 SVGIG (reference sequence). The CDR3 is 14 amino acids. The ends lost 2 bases at V and 2 bases at J; junction bases unmatched: 5. In nucleotides, the CDR3 is TGTGCCTGGAGTATGGGACAGCTACAAGAGACCCAGTACTTC. This gives the protein CAWSMGQLQETQYF.

This clone was seen just once. The chain uses TRBV27 and TRBJ2-5; 7 bases are shared with TRBD2. The junction had 11 bases not matched to a gene; V was cut back by 5 bases and J by 2 bases. Germline V gene lookup returns CDR1 MNHEY and CDR2 SMNVEV (reference sequence). The CDR3 is 16 amino acids. The CDR3 loop reads CASSQQSGGRQETQYF. CDR3 coding DNA: TGTGCCAGCAGTCAACAGTCGGGAGGACGGCAAGAGACCCAGTACTTC.

The chain recombines TRBV27 with TRBJ2-4; a weak D match, TRBD1 (6 bases). In germline, CDR1 is MNHEY, CDR2 SMNVEV (reference sequence). The CDR3 sequence is 14 residues long. The V and J ends lost 5 bases and 3 bases respectively, with 11 bases between them. The CDR3 DNA reads TGTGCCAGCAGTCGTACAGGGTTCAAAAACATTCAGTACTTC. The encoded protein is CASSRTGFKNIQYF.

CDR3 DNA sequence: TGTGCCAGCAGTTTCAGAATAGCGGGAGGCGCCTACGAGCAGTACTTC. Translated, it gives CASSFRIAGGAYEQYF. The chain has TRBV6-5 and TRBJ2-7; 10 nucleotides line up with TRBD2. Trimming at V came to 4 bases and at J to 2 bases, leaving 8 bases not matched to a gene. From germline, CDR1 is MNHEY and CDR2 SVGAGI. There are 16 residues in the CDR3.

The chain carries TRBV29-1 and TRBJ2-1, with 12 bases lining up with TRBD1. V shed 7 bases, J shed 8 bases, and the junction held 12 bases outside the gene matches. The CDR3 extends over 15 amino acids. The germline gives CDR1 SQVTM, CDR2 ANQGSEA. For the CDR3, the DNA is TGCAGCGGCTACCCCCGGGACAGGGGGCACGATGAGCAGTTCTTC. Encoded protein: CSGYPRDRGHDEQFF.

Comments on this clone: At one end the junction does not follow the germline gene, possibly because of a read error. The chain recombines TRBV19 with TRBJ2-3; 7 bases agree with TRBD2. Germline CDR1 LNHDA, CDR2 SQIVND (reference sequence). The CDR3 totals 13 residues. CDR3 loop: CAAGVGGTDTQYF. In DNA form, the CDR3 reads TGCGCCGCGGGGGTCGGGGGAACAGATACGCAGTATTTT.

V and J are TRBV21-1 and TRBJ2-3; the DNA was not compared with TRBD2, the D call given in the table. TRBV21-1 constitutes a pseudogene. This CDR3 is 16 amino acids long. This CDR3 is CASSKVGANCTDTQYF. The CDR3 bases are TGTGCCAGCAGCAAAGTAGGAGCGAATTGCACAGATACGCAGTATTTT.

The chain combines TRBV11-2 with TRBJ1-2; perhaps TRBD1 as D (5 bases). Germline CDR1 and CDR2: SGHAT and FQNNGV. Trimming shortened V by 3 bases and J by 1 base, and 15 bases separated the two germline ends. This CDR3 region has 16 residues. The CDR3 coding sequence is TGTGCCAGCAGCTTGAAGGGGCCCGGACGTAACTATGGCTACACCTTC. This gives the protein CASSLKGPGRNYGYTF.

The chain links TRBV27 to TRBJ1-1, with a weak D call TRBD1 (6 bases). The CDR3 covers 15 residues. Trimming took off 6 bases at V and 6 bases at J, with 20 bases between the two ends. CDR1 MNHEY and CDR2 SMNVEV come from the germline V gene (reference sequence). The CDR3, as DNA: TGTGCCAGCAGGGACCTAGCCAGGGGAAGCGCTGAAGCTTTCTTT. Amino acid sequence: CASRDLARGSAEAFF.